The entry below gives a single T cell receptor (beta chain) sequence along with its context. What it binds is not known. This specimen belongs to a study of regulatory T cells in long-lasting Graves disease. The study's findings and limits: Comparison showed that persistent patients shared more public clonotypes (under 3,000) than new patients (966). Persistent disease favored TRBV28, TRBJ1-2 and TRBJ2-5. Reduced TCR diversity was observed in persistent Graves' patients versus newly diagnosed patients.

Time point of the sample: persistent/refractory GD, antithyroid drugs over 5 years with positive TRAb. There was RNA extracted from PBMCs, and the TCR library was made from it. The peripheral blood volume drawn was roughly 8.7 milliliters, and it was collected into EDTA tubes. To make TCR beta libraries, researchers used iRepertoire HTBI primers and Arm-PCR of CDR3 regions. MiXCR was run by TCRdb on the multiplex PCR reads, yielding one entry per CDR3 protein. The sample has 390,000 or so distinct CDR3 sequences; 20% to 25% are singletons. This CDR3 spans 12 amino acids. Germline V gene lookup returns CDR1 DFQATT and CDR2 SNEGSKA (reference sequence). Trimming shortened V by 3 bases and J by 1 base, and 6 bases separated the two germline ends.

This receptor was taken from a woman aged 40 to 55 with Graves disease. The material was peripheral blood mononuclear cells (PBMCs), obtained when the disease was refractory, from a patient treated with antithyroid drugs. The rearrangement uses TRBV20-1 and TRBJ1-1; D is undetermined. As DNA, the CDR3 is TGCAGTGCTAGTTTGTCGAACACTGAAGCTTTCTTT. Amino acids: CSASLSNTEAFF.